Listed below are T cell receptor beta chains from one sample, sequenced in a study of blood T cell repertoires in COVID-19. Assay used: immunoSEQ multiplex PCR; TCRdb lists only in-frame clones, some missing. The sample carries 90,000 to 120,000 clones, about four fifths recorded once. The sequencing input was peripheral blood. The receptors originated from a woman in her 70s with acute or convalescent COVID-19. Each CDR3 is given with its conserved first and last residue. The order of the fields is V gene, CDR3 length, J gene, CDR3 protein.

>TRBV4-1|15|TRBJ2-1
CASSQGLSDYNEQFF
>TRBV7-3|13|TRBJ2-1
CAISRKAEDEQFF
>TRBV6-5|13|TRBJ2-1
CASSISGGNEQFF
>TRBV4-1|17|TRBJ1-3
CASSQNPSGSAGNTIYF
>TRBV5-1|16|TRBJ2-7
CASRNPGQGVGDEQYF
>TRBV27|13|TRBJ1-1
CASMPGVNTEAFF
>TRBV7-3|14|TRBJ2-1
CASTLAGPYNEQFF
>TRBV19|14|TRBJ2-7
CASMTSGSSSEQYF
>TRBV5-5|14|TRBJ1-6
CASSLASGDSPLHF
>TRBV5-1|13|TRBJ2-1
CASSIGTYNEQFF
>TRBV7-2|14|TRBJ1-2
CASSSRARHHGYTF
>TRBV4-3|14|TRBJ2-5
CASSRGGGRETQYF
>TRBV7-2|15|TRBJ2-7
CASSPWDRGRYEQYF
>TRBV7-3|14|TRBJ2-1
CASSPLAGAGEQFF
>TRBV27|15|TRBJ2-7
CASSPTGTSGYEQYF
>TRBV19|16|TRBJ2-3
CASSIGTPGGTDTQYF
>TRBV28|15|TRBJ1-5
CASKGDRGGNQPQHF
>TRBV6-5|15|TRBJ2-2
CASRPGQTNTGELFF
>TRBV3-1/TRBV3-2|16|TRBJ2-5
CASSQDGRDRGETQYF
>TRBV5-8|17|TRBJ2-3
CASSLAAQGASTDTQYF
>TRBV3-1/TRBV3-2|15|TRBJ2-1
CASSPGTSGYNEQFF
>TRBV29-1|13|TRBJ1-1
CSVRRGRDTEAFF
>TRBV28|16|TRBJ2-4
CASSKGLVVPQNIQYF
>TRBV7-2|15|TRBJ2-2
CASSLGTGGSGELFF
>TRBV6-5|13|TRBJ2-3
CASTLTTADTQYF
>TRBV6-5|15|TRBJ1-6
CASSSLSSYNSPLHF
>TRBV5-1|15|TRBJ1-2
CASSLDGTLNYGYTF
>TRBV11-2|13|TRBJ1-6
CASSPDRRDPLHF
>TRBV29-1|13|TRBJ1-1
CSVEPRGNTEAFF
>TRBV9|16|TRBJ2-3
CASSAGLAGAGDTQYF
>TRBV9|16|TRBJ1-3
CASSPTTGASGNTIYF
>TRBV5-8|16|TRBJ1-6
CASSWTDRGRNSPLHF
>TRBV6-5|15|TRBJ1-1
CASRPMDSLNTEAFF
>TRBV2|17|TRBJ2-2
CASSAQGVILNTGELFF
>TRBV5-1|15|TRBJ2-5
CASRLGFREQETQYF
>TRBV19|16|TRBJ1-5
CASSPGTGYSNQPQHF